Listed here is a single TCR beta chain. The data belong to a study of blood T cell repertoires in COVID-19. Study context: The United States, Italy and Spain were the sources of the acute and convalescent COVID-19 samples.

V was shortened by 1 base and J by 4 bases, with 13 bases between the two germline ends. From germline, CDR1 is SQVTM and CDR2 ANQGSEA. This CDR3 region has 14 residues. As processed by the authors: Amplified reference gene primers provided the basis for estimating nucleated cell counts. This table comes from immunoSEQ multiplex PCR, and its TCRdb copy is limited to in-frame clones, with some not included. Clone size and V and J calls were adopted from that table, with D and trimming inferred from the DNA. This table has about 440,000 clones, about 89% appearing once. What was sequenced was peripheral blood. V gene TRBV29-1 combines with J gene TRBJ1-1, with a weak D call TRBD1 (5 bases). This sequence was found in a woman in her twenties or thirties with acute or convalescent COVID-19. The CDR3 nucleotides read TGCAGCGTTGAAGGGGCGGGACGGGGCACTGAAGCTTTCTTT. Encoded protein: CSVEGAGRGTEAFF.